What follows describes a single T cell receptor (beta chain). This clonotype occurred a few times. What this receptor recognizes is not known. The record has no base qualities; no much larger clone is one base away. The sequencer listed for this sample is Illumina HiSeq 2500. Quantitative 5'-RACE with molecular barcodes was the method used to prepare the TCR beta libraries. Per the original workflow: To identify disease-linked TCR variants, a new computational method was used, one built on a probabilistic model of VDJ rearrangement. The public reads were run again by TCRdb, first through fastp at Q25 and then through MiXCR, and only productive beta chains were kept. Rows with a matching CDR3 protein are joined into one entry that keeps the most common DNA and genes. TCRdb, rather than the study authors, made the V and J calls. For this sample the table gives roughly 700,000 distinct CDR3 sequences, of which around 19% were detected only once. The ten largest make up about a fifth of the sample.

The source of the sample is a study of CD8 T cells in ankylosing spondylitis (dated by TCRdb to 2015 to 2018). Regarding the research as a whole: T cell receptor beta repertoires were profiled in healthy donors and ankylosing spondylitis patients so that disease-linked TCR variants could be found. The whole study cohort included some 100 healthy donors and over 20 ankylosing spondylitis patients. Peripheral blood was sampled, and synovial fluid was additionally collected from ankylosing spondylitis patients.

General conclusions and limits of the study: Blood from ankylosing spondylitis patients appeared to be characterized by a TCR beta motif composed of about eight highly homologous amino acid variants. Some motif variants were previously reported in synovial fluid and blood of reactive arthritis patients, suggesting common disease-initiation mechanisms. A CD8+ phenotype was shown by the disease-linked clones, which were found at relatively low frequencies in peripheral blood. According to the report, matched synovial fluid samples from ankylosing spondylitis patients were significantly enriched for the disease-linked clones.

The CDR3 contains 12 residues, cysteine and phenylalanine counted. Left in the record is the CDR3 DNA by itself, 36 bases read in frame from the first base. V loses 0 bases of germline sequence and J loses 5 bases, and the interval between the two ends is 4 bases. As encoded in the germline V gene (reference sequence), CDR1 is LNHNV while CDR2 is YYDKDF. The TCR comes from a male donor with ankylosing spondylitis. This chain joins TRBV15 to TRBJ2-5; confidence is insufficient to name the D gene. Sequenced sample: blood, either unsorted or a sorted T cell fraction (not recorded which). The DNA sequence follows: TGTGCCACCAGCAGAGATCAGGAGACCCAGTACTTC. This translates into CATSRDQETQYF.